This T cell receptor beta chain emerged from a study of CD8 T cells in Susac syndrome. The wider study: The sequenced Susac syndrome patients comprised roughly 6 with active disease and roughly 8 in remission.

As to this clonotype: Its target is not known.

The TEMRA cells underwent FACS enrichment, while the CD8+ and CD4+ T cells underwent negative isolation. General study points: When the CD4+ T cell repertoires of patients with Susac syndrome were examined, they did not show any clonal expansion.

J lost 2 bases, V lost 0 bases, and 6 bases had no gene match. This CDR3 is 15 amino acids long. The V gene's germline CDR1 is DFQATT and CDR2 SNEGSKA (reference sequence). Reverse transcription of about 0.5 to 1 ug RNA used random hexamers. The TCR beta CDR3 was amplified by immunoSEQ multiplex PCR across 54 Vbeta, 13 Jbeta. Using its own MiXCR run on the immunoSEQ multiplex PCR reads, TCRdb lists one record per CDR3 protein. The sample shows more than 100,000 distinct CDR3 sequences, roughly 95% of them seen only once. The sequenced sample was CD4+ T cells from PBMCs. This TCR was recovered from a human donor with Susac syndrome. The chain links TRBV20-1 to TRBJ2-5, with TRBD2 matching 7 bases. The CDR3 loop reads CSARELALPQETQYF. The CDR3 DNA reads as TGCAGTGCTAGAGAACTAGCGCTCCCTCAAGAGACCCAGTACTTC.